This T cell receptor beta chain was identified in a study of Tregs in tolerant kidney transplant recipients. Notes on the study in general: Few patients were studied, so findings need validation in larger groups.

Trimming cost V 6 bases and J 4 bases; bases outside gene matches: 11. Germline CDR1 reads SNHLY; CDR2 reads FYNNEI. The CDR3 has 15 amino acids. The method was immunoSEQ multiplex PCR; TCRdb's version includes in-frame clones alone and lacks a portion of them. The sample shows about 69,000 clones, around 90% of them seen only once. In regard to this clone: Its matching antigen is unknown.

The clonotype was recovered from a human donor who received a combined kidney and bone marrow transplant. The chain links TRBV2 to TRBJ2-7; 8 bases are a match to TRBD1. The source material was CD4+ T cells from blood, sampled before the transplant. The CDR3 nucleotides are TGTGCCAGCAGCCAAACACGGACAGGGCTTTACGAGCAGTACTTC. It encodes CASSQTRTGLYEQYF.